This T cell receptor beta chain was recorded in a study of post-analysis software for immune sequencing data. The overall study: Relapsing-remitting, secondary progressive and progressive-relapsing multiple sclerosis were all included among the disease courses. Findings and caveats of the study: Normalized Chao1 diversity was significantly lower in multiple sclerosis patients than in controls. Included in a set of about 5 TRBV segments more frequent in patients than controls were TRBV5-6, TRBV5-1 and TRBV20-1.

Incorporated into the TCR beta cDNA libraries were unique molecular identifiers, which served to reduce PCR and sequencing biases. A population of roughly 0.9 to 11 million T cells gave rise to about half a million cDNA molecules. TCRdb re-analysed the PCR reads in MiXCR, keeping a single row per CDR3 protein. The data contain 350,000 to 450,000 distinct CDR3 sequences, less than 35% of them singletons. V lost 8 bases and J lost 4, with 14 bases in between. The CDR3 extends over 13 amino acids. Per the germline V gene, CDR1 is SNHLY and CDR2 is FYNNEI. Worth noting for this clonotype: Its antigen is not identified.

The sample was blood. The rearrangement links TRBV2 to TRBJ1-2, with D possibly matching TRBD1 (6 bases). The clonotype comes from a girl aged 10 to 17 with multiple sclerosis. The CDR3 DNA sequence: TGTGCCAGCCGGGGGGCGCCGGGCTATGGCTACACCTTC. Protein sequence: CASRGAPGYGYTF.